The clone carrying this T cell receptor beta chain was seen once. One end of the junction is discordant with germline, which a read error may explain. The data were taken from a study of blood T cell repertoires in COVID-19. Methods used by the authors: Scientists estimated how many nucleated cells there were by amplifying reference gene primers. Using immunoSEQ multiplex PCR, the repertoire was profiled, and TCRdb retains in-frame clones only, with some absent. V and J calls and clone size are those listed in that table; D and trimming were worked out from the DNA. The sample shows 200,000 to 250,000 clones, 80% to 90% of them seen only once. There are 14 residues in the CDR3. CDR1 is LNHDA and CDR2 is SQIVND in the germline V gene (reference sequence).

The TCR was taken from a man aged 80 or over with acute or convalescent COVID-19. The specimen was peripheral blood. This chain joins TRBV19 and TRBJ2-1, with 11 bases identical to TRBD2. The CDR3 spells CAGSGRDPYNEQFF. Written as DNA, the CDR3 is TGTGCCGGTAGCGGGAGGGACCCCTACAATGAGCAGTTCTTC.